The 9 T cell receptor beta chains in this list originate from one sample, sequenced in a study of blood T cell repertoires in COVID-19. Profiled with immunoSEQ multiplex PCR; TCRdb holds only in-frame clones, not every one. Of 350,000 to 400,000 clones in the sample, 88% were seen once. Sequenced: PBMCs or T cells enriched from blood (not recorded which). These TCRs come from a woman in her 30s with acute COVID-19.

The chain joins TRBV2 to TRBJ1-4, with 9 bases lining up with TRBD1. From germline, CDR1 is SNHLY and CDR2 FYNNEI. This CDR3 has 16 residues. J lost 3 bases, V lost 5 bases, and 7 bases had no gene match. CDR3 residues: CASSLTGGVPNEKLFF. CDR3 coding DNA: TGTGCCAGCAGTCTCACAGGGGGCGTACCTAATGAAAAACTGTTTTTT.

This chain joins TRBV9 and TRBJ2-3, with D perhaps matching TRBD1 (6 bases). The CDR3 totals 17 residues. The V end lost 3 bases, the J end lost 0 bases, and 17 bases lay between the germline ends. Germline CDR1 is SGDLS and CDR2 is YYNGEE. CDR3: CASSAAFGTTSTDTQYF. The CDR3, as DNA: TGTGCCAGCAGCGCGGCCTTTGGGACAACTAGCACAGATACGCAGTATTTT.

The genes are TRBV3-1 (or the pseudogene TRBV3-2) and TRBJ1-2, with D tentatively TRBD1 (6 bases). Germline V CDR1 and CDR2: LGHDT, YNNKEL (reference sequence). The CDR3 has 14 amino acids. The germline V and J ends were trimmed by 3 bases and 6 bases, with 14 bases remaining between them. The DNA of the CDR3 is TGTGCCAGCAGCCAGAGGGACATCGGTCATGGCTACACCTTC. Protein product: CASSQRDIGHGYTF.

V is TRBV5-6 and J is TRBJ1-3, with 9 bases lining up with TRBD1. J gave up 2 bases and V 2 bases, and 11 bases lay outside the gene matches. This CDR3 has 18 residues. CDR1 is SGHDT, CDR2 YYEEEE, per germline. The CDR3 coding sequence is TGTGCCAGCAGCTTTGGGGATTTGAGGGACAGGGCTGGAAACACCATATATTTT. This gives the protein CASSFGDLRDRAGNTIYF.

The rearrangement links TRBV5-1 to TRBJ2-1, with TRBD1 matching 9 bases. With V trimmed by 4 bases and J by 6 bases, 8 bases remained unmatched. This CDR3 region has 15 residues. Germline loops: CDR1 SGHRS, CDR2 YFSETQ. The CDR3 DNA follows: TGCGCCAGCAGCCAGGGACAGGGTCGGGTCAATGAGCAGTTCTTC. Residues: CASSQGQGRVNEQFF.

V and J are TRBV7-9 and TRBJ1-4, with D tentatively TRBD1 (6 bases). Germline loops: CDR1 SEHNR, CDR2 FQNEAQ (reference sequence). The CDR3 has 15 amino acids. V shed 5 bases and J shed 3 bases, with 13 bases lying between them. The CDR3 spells CASSQPGGSNEKLFF. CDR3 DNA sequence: TGTGCCAGCAGCCAGCCGGGGGGCTCTAATGAAAAACTGTTTTTT.

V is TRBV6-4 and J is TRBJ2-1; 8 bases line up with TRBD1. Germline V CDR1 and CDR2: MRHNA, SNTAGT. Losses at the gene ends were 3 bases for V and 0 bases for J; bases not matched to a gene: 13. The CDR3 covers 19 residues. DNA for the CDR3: TGTGCCAGCAGTGAACCTGGGAGCGACAGGGGTGGCTCCTACAATGAGCAGTTCTTC. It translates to CASSEPGSDRGGSYNEQFF.

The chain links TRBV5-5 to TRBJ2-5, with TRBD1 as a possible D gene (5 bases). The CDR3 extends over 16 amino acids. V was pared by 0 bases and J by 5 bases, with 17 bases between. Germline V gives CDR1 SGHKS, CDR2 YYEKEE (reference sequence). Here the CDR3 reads CASSLGATVPPETQYF. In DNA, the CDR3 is TGTGCCAGCAGCTTGGGGGCGACAGTACCCCCCGAGACCCAGTACTTC.

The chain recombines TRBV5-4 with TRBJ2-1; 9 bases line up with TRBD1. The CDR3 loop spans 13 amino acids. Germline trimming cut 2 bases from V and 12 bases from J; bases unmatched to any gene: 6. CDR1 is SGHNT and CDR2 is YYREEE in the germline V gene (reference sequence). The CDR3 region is CASSFGTGTAQFF. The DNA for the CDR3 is TGTGCCAGCAGCTTCGGGACAGGGACCGCGCAGTTCTTC. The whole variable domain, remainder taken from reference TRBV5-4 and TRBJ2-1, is ETGVTQSPTHLIKTRGQQVTLRCSSQSGHNTVSWYQQALGQGPQFIFQYYREEENGRGNFPPRFSGLQFPNYSSELNVNALELDDSALYLCASSFGTGTAQFFGPGTRLTVL.